This entry lists 18 T cell receptor beta chains sequenced from one sample in a study of siplizumab effects on memory and regulatory T cells. Here immunoSEQ multiplex PCR was the method, and the copy in TCRdb shows in-frame clones only, minus some. Found here are 70,000 or so clones, about 90% of them singletons; the top ten hold approximately 31%. The sequenced sample was CD8+ T cells sorted from blood. These TCRs come from a human donor in good health.

The rearrangement uses TRBV5-6 and TRBJ2-7; D is perhaps TRBD1 (5 bases). V lost 4 bases, J lost 3 bases, and 8 bases lay in between. The CDR3 has 12 residues. The germline gives CDR1 SGHDT, CDR2 YYEEEE. This chain's CDR3 is CASSLTVYEQYF. As DNA, the CDR3 is TGTGCCAGCAGCCTGACAGTCTACGAGCAGTACTTC.

The chain couples TRBV5-6 to TRBJ1-1, with a weak D call TRBD1 (5 bases). V gave up 2 bases and J gave up 8 bases, with 13 bases separating them. In germline, CDR1 is SGHDT, CDR2 YYEEEE. This CDR3 has 13 residues. The CDR3 here is CASSLMGPPEAFF. The CDR3 DNA reads as TGTGCCAGCAGCTTAATGGGGCCCCCAGAAGCTTTCTTT.

The count of this clone is one. The chain is built from TRBV7-9 and TRBJ1-2, with D hard to call. Trimming cost V 1 base and J 2 bases, with 11 bases left between them. CDR1 SEHNR and CDR2 FQNEAQ come from the germline V gene (reference sequence). The CDR3 spans 15 residues. The CDR3 spells CASSLGGQENYGYTF. The DNA of the CDR3 is TGTGCCAGCAGCTTAGGCGGGCAGGAAAACTATGGCTACACCTTC.

The chain recombines TRBV27 with TRBJ2-7; TRBD2 aligns across 11 bases. This CDR3 is 16 amino acids long. Germline lookup yields CDR1 MNHEY and CDR2 SMNVEV (reference sequence). The junction had 11 bases not matched to a gene; V was cut back by 4 bases and J by 6 bases. In DNA form, the CDR3 reads TGTGCCAGCAGTTCCCCCACTAGCGGGAGACCCCGCGAGCAGTACTTC. Protein sequence: CASSSPTSGRPREQYF.

The V gene is TRBV10-3, the J gene TRBJ1-2; no clear D gene. This CDR3 spans 13 amino acids. Germline V gives CDR1 ENHRY, CDR2 SYGVKD. V dropped 6 bases and J dropped 4 bases, with 12 bases sitting between them. CDR3 nucleotides: TGTGCCATCAGGCCTGCTGGGCCCTATGGCTACACCTTC. It codes for CAIRPAGPYGYTF.

The V call is TRBV27, the J call TRBJ2-7; no clear D gene. Between the trimmed V and J ends, which lost 6 bases and 3 bases, there was a span of 12 bases. The germline gives CDR1 MNHEY, CDR2 SMNVEV (reference sequence). This CDR3 comprises 13 residues. The CDR3 sequence: CASREVAGYEQYF. CDR3 nucleotides: TGTGCCAGCAGGGAAGTGGCAGGCTACGAGCAGTACTTC.

CDR3 DNA: TGTGCCAGCTCACGCCCGGGACAGGGCTACGAGCAGTACTTC. Amino acid sequence: CASSRPGQGYEQYF. This rearrangement joins TRBV18 to TRBJ2-7; 9 nucleotides match TRBD1. The germline CDR1 and CDR2 sequences are KGHSH and LQKENI. Trimming at V came to 4 bases and at J to 3 bases, leaving 4 bases not matched to a gene. The CDR3 covers 14 residues.

The CDR3 spells CASSADTAQETQYF. In nucleotides, the CDR3 is TGTGCCAGCAGCGCGGACACCGCCCAAGAGACCCAGTACTTC. The J gene is TRBJ2-5, the V gene TRBV7-9, with D possibly TRBD1 on 5 matching bases. Germline V gives CDR1 SEHNR, CDR2 FQNEAQ (reference sequence). V gave up 5 bases and J gave up 1 base, with 11 bases separating them. This CDR3 has 14 residues.

This chain links TRBV19 with TRBJ2-5; 10 nucleotides match TRBD2. Germline CDR1 is LNHDA and CDR2 is SQIVND (reference sequence). V lost 7 bases, J lost 2 bases, and 10 bases stayed unmatched. This CDR3 region has 16 residues. The CDR3 DNA reads TGTGCCAGTACGGGGTTTGATAGCGGGGGGCAAGAGACCCAGTACTTC. It encodes CASTGFDSGGQETQYF. The full variable domain, in which reference TRBV19 and TRBJ2-5 provide the parts outside the CDR3, is DGGITQSPKYLFRKEGQNVTLSCEQNLNHDAMYWYRQDPGQGLRLIYYSQIVNDFQKGDIAEGYSVSREKKESFPLTVTSAQKNPTAFYLCASTGFDSGGQETQYFGPGTRLLVL.

This chain connects TRBV4-1 to TRBJ1-3; TRBD1 matches 9 bases. Unmatched junction bases numbered 14, after V lost 0 bases and J lost 5 bases. The CDR3 has 19 amino acids. Looked up from germline, CDR1 is MGHRA and CDR2 is YSYEKL. DNA of the CDR3: TGCGCCAGCAGCCAAGAACACCTCCTGGGACAGGGTCCAAGAAACACCATATATTTT. Translating gives CASSQEHLLGQGPRNTIYF.

The chain recombines TRBV7-9 with TRBJ2-7; perhaps TRBD2 as D (5 bases). V lost 5 bases to trimming and J lost 3 bases, with 11 bases between them. This CDR3 is built from 13 residues. Germline values: CDR1 SEHNR, CDR2 FQNEAQ (reference sequence). CDR3 in amino acids: CASSPPGSYEQYF. CDR3 DNA sequence: TGTGCCAGCAGCCCACCGGGGAGCTACGAGCAGTACTTC. Supplemented by reference TRBV7-9 and TRBJ2-7, the full variable domain reads DTGVSQNPRHKITKRGQNVTFRCDPISEHNRLYWYRQTLGQGPEFLTYFQNEAQLEKSRLLSDRFSAERPKGSFSTLEIQRTEQGDSAMYLCASSPPGSYEQYFGPGTRLTVT.

The rearrangement links TRBV4-1 to TRBJ1-1, with 8 bases fitting TRBD1. V lost 4 bases and J lost 5; bases outside the gene matches: 6. The V gene's germline CDR1 is MGHRA and CDR2 YSYEKL. The CDR3 covers 14 residues. This chain's CDR3 is CASSLGQGGTEAFF. CDR3 nucleotide sequence: TGCGCCAGCAGCCTAGGACAGGGAGGGACTGAAGCTTTCTTT.

J is TRBJ2-7 and V is TRBV19, with 8 bases aligning to TRBD2. Germline values: CDR1 LNHDA, CDR2 SQIVND (reference sequence). V shed 10 bases, J shed 5 bases, and the junction held 7 bases outside the gene matches. The CDR3 totals 12 residues. CDR3 amino acids: CATASGGDEQYF. The CDR3 coding sequence is TGTGCCACCGCCTCGGGAGGGGACGAGCAGTACTTC.

The chain links TRBV19 to TRBJ2-7; 9 nucleotides line up with TRBD1. Trimming cost V 7 bases and J 5 bases; bases outside gene matches: 3. Germline values: CDR1 LNHDA, CDR2 SQIVND (reference sequence). This CDR3 has 12 amino acids. The DNA of the CDR3 is TGTGCCAGTAAGGGACAGGGACACGAGCAGTACTTC. Amino acids: CASKGQGHEQYF.

This chain connects TRBV7-9 to TRBJ2-4, with 8 bases identical to TRBD1. Looked up from germline, CDR1 is SEHNR and CDR2 is FQNEAQ (reference sequence). The V and J ends lost 1 base and 4 bases, in that order; junction bases with no gene match: 6. The CDR3 is 16 amino acids. CDR3 region: CASSLVRTGTKNIQYF. DNA for the CDR3: TGTGCCAGCAGCTTAGTTAGGACAGGGACAAAAAACATTCAGTACTTC.

The rearrangement links TRBV5-1 to TRBJ2-1, with 11 nucleotides matching TRBD2. V trimming: 0 bases; J trimming: 8 bases; junction bases outside the gene matches: 10. CDR3 length: 17 amino acids. Germline assignment: CDR1 SGHRS and CDR2 YFSETQ. CDR3 protein: CASSLDFLAGGLDEQFF. CDR3 in DNA: TGCGCCAGCAGCTTGGATTTCTTAGCGGGGGGGCTTGATGAGCAGTTCTTC.

V usage is TRBV11-2 and J usage is TRBJ2-7, with 12 bases matching TRBD1. The CDR3 extends over 16 amino acids. In germline, CDR1 is SGHAT, CDR2 FQNNGV. V lost 1 base and J lost 7; bases outside the gene matches: 8. CDR3 residues: CASSLVLGTGGGEQYF. The CDR3 coding sequence is TGTGCCAGCAGCTTAGTCTTAGGGACAGGGGGCGGGGAGCAGTACTTC.

The J gene is TRBJ2-7, the V gene TRBV5-1; the match to TRBD1 covers 7 bases. The CDR3 covers 14 residues. V shed 2 bases, J shed 2 bases, and the junction held 4 bases outside the gene matches. Germline loops: CDR1 SGHRS, CDR2 YFSETQ. The CDR3 DNA follows: TGCGCCAGCAGCTTTGCAGGGGGAGCCTACGAGCAGTACTTC. This codes for CASSFAGGAYEQYF.